Included here is one T cell receptor (beta chain) sequence, with context. Here immunoSEQ multiplex PCR was the method, and the copy in TCRdb shows in-frame clones only, minus some. Of fewer than 300,000 clones detected, 65% to 90% appear once; the ten largest clones hold about an eighth. The sample is drawn from a study of blood T cell repertoires in COVID-19. CDR3 length: 17 residues. Germline V gives CDR1 SGHRS, CDR2 YFSETQ. J gave up 9 bases and V 4 bases, and 11 bases lay outside the gene matches. Sequenced input: peripheral blood. The rearrangement joins TRBV5-1 to TRBJ2-1; 15 nucleotides line up with TRBD2. This receptor was identified in a human donor in a cohort sampled during active COVID-19. DNA for the CDR3: TGCGCCAGCAGCCCATGGACTAGCGGGAGGGCCGTCACTGAGCAGTTCTTC. This translates into CASSPWTSGRAVTEQFF.